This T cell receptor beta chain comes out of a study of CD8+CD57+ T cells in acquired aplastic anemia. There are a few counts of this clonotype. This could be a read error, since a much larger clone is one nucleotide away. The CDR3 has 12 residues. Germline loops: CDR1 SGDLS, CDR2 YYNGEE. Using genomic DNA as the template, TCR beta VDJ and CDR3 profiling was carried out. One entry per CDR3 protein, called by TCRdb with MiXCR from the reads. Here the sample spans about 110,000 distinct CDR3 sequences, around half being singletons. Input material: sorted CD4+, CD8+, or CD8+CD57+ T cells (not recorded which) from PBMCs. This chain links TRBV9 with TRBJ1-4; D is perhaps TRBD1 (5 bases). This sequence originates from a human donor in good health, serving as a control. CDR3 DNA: TGTGCCAGCAGCGGGGGGGATGAAAAACTGCTTTTT. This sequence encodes CASSGGDEKLLF.